The clone carrying this T cell receptor (beta chain) has more than one count but fewer than ten. The data belong to a study of T cell changes during pregnancy in multiple sclerosis. The CDR3 covers 11 residues. Germline CDR1 GTSNPN, CDR2 SVGIG (reference sequence). Trimming removed 7 bases from V and 1 base from J, with 7 bases in between. TCRdb's table, derived via immunoSEQ multiplex PCR, lists solely in-frame clones and lacks some. The table includes 60,000 or so clones, roughly 89% detected once. The clonotype originates from a human donor whose cells served as feeder cells for cultures in a pregnancy study. Input material: peripheral blood from another person, used as feeder cells. The chain employs TRBV30 and TRBJ1-1; D uncertain. The CDR3 region is CAFKRNTEAFF. CDR3 DNA: TGTGCCTTTAAGCGGAACACTGAAGCTTTCTTT.